Given below is one T cell receptor beta chain in context. What it binds is unknown. Assay used: immunoSEQ multiplex PCR; TCRdb lists only in-frame clones, some missing. The table lists approximately 2,200,000 clones, just over 90% of them singletons. This specimen belongs to a study of shared clonotypes between healthy human individuals. Overall study findings and caveats: Sorted-subset sequencing was shown by rarefaction to be incomplete despite large depth. The sampled material consisted only of blood, and tissue repertoires are likely to differ.

The naive CD8 subset, CD45RO-negative cells positively selected for CCR7, excluded terminally differentiated effector memory CD45RA+ cells. Nashville, Tennessee was home to all donors, each a Caucasian adult. The ends were cut back, 1 base at V and 7 bases at J, with 21 bases in the middle. The CDR3 loop spans 17 amino acids. Germline-derived CDR1 and CDR2 are SGDLS and YYNGEE. V and J are TRBV9 and TRBJ2-1, with D uncertain. The sample consisted of naive CD8+ T cells from PBMCs. The receptor was isolated from a man aged 18 to 29 in good health. Some clones in this sample may be carry-over from other donors' samples. The CDR3 coding sequence is TGTGCCAGCAGCGTAAACTACATCCTATCTACCTCAAATGAGCAGTTCTTC. The encoded protein is CASSVNYILSTSNEQFF.